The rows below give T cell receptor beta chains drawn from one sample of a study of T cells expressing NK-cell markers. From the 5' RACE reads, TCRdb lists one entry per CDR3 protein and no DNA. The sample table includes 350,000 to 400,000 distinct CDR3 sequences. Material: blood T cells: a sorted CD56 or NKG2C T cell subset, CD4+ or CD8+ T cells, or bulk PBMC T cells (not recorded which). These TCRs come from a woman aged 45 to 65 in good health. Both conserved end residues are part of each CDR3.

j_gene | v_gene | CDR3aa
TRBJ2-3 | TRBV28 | CASSSDRSGDTQYF
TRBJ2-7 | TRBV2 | CASSGTPTLDYEQYF
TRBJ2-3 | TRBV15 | CATSSPLAGGSDTQYF
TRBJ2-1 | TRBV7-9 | CASSSSGRARIYEQFF
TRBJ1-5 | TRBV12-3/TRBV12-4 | CASSLAMSGVGDQPQHF
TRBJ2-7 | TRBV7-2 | CASSSPLWRGPSSYEQYF
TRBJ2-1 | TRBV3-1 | CASSLLGTGRNEQFF
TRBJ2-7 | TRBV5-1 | CASSLASGRALAYEQYF
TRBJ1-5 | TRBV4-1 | CASSQSSSNQPQHF
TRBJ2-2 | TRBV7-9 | CASSLEGRTGELFF
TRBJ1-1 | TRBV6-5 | CASSYQIGDTEAFF
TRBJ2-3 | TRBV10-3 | CAISEEGDKFLTDTQYF
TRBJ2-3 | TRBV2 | CASSDPSGQVGTDTQYF
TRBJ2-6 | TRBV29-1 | CSVAWDTSSGANVLTF
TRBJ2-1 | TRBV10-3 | CAMRADRYNEQFF
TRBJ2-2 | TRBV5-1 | CASSLGGTLNTGELFF
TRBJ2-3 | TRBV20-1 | CSFLRDLAPDTQYF
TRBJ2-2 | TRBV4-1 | CASTRQGSNTGELFF
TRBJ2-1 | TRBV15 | CATSRGLANNEQFF
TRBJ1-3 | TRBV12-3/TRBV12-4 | CASSLGDRGPGNTIYF